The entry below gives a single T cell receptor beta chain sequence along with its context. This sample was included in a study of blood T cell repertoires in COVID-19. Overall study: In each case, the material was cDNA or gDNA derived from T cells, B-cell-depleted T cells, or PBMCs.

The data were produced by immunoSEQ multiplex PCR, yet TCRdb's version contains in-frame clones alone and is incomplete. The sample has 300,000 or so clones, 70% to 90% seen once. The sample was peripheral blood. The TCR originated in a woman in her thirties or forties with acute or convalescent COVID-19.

CDR3 coding DNA: TGTGCCAGCAGGGGGACAGGCGTAGCGTCCTACGAGCAGTACGTC. Translated, it gives CASRGTGVASYEQYV. V usage is TRBV6-5 and J usage is TRBJ2-7, with TRBD1 matching 8 bases. V lost 6 bases, J lost 1 base, and 8 bases stayed unmatched. The CDR3 extends over 15 amino acids. CDR1 MNHEY and CDR2 SVGAGI come from the germline V gene.